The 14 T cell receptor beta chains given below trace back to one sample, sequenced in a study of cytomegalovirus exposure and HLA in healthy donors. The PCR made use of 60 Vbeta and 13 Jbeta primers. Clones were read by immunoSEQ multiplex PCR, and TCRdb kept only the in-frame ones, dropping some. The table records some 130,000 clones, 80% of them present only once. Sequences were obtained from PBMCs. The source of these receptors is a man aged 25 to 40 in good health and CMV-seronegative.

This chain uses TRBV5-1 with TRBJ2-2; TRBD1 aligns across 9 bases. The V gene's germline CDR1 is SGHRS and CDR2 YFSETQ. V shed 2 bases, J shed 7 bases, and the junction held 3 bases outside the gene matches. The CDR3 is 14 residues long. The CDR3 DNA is TGCGCCAGCAGCTTACAGGGGGCAAGCGGGGAGCTGTTTTTT. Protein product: CASSLQGASGELFF.

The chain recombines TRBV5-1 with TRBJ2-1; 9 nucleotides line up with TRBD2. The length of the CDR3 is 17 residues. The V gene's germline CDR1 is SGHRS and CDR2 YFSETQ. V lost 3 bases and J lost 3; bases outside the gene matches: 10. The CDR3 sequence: CASSYRSGRPSYNEQFF. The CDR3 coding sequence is TGCGCCAGCAGCTATCGTAGCGGGAGACCAAGCTACAATGAGCAGTTCTTC.

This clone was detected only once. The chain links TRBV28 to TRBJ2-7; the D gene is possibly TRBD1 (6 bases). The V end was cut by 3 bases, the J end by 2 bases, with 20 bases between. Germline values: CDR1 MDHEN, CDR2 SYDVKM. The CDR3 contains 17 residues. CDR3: CASSFLPGASIPYEQYF. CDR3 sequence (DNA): TGTGCCAGCAGTTTCCTACCAGGGGCGTCTATCCCCTACGAGCAGTACTTC. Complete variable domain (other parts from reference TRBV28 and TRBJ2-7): DVKVTQSSRYLVKRTGEKVFLECVQDMDHENMFWYRQDPGLGLRLIYFSYDVKMKEKGDIPEGYSVSREKKERFSLILESASTNQTSMYLCASSFLPGASIPYEQYFGPGTRLTVT.

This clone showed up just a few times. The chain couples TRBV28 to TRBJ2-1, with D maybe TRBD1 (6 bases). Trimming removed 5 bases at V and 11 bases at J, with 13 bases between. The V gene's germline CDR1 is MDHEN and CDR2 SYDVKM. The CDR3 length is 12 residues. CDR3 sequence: CASSLRQAKQFF. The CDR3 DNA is TGTGCCAGCAGTCTCAGACAGGCCAAGCAGTTCTTC. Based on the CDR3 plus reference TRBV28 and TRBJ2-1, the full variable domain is DVKVTQSSRYLVKRTGEKVFLECVQDMDHENMFWYRQDPGLGLRLIYFSYDVKMKEKGDIPEGYSVSREKKERFSLILESASTNQTSMYLCASSLRQAKQFFGPGTRLTVL.

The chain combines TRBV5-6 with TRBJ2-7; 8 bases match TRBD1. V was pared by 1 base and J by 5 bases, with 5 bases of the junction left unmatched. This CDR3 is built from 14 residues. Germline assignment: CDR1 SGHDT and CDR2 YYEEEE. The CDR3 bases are TGTGCCAGCAGCTTGTCCAGGGGGCTCAACGAGCAGTACTTC. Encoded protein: CASSLSRGLNEQYF.

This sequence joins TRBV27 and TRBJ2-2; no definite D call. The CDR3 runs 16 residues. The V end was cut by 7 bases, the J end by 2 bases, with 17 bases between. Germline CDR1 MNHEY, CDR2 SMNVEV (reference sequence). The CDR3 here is CASTRASLLNTGELFF. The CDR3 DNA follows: TGTGCCAGCACTCGAGCGTCCCTCCTAAACACCGGGGAGCTGTTTTTT.

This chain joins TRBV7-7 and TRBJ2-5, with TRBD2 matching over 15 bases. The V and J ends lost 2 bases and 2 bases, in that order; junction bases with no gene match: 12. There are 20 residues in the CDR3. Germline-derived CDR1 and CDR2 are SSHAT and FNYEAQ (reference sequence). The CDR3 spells CASSLIEWTSGRAEQETQYF. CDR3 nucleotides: TGTGCCAGCAGCTTAATTGAATGGACTAGCGGGAGGGCCGAACAAGAGACCCAGTACTTC.

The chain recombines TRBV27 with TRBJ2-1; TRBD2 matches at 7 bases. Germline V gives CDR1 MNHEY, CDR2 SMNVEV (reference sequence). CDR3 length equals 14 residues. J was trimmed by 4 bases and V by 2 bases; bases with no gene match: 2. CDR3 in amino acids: CASSLGLVYNEQFF. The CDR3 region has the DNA TGTGCCAGCAGTTTAGGACTAGTTTACAATGAGCAGTTCTTC.

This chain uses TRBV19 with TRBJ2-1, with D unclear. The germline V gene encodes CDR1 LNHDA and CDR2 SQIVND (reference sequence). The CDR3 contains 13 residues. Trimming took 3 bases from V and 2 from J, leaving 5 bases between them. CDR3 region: CASSIIAYNEQFF. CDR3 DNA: TGTGCCAGTAGTATTATCGCCTACAATGAGCAGTTCTTC.

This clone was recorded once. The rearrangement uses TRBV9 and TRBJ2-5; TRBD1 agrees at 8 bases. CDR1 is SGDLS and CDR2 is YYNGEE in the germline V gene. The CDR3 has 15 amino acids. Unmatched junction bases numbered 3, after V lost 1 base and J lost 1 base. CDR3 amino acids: CASSVTGGLQETQYF. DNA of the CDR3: TGTGCCAGCAGCGTAACAGGGGGACTCCAAGAGACCCAGTACTTC.

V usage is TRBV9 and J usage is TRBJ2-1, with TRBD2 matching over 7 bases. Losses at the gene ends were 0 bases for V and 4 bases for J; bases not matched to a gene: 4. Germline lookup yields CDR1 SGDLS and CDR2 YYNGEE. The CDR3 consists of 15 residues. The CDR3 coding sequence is TGTGCCAGCAGCGTAGAAGCGGGGCCTTACAATGAGCAGTTCTTC. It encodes CASSVEAGPYNEQFF.

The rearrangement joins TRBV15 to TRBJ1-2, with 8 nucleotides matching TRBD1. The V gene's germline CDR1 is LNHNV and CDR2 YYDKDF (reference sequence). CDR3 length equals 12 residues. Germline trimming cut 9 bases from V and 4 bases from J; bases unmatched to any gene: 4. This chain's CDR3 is CATQGGGYGYTF. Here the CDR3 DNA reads TGTGCCACACAGGGGGGTGGCTATGGCTACACCTTC.

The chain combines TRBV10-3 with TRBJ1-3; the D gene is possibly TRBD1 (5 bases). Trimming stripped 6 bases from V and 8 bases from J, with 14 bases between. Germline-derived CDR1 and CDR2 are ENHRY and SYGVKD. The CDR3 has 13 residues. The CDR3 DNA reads TGTGCCATCAGGTCGAGCGGGGGGGACACCATATATTTT. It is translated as CAIRSSGGDTIYF.

This CDR3 reads CASSLLGIQGSGNTIYF. For the CDR3, the DNA is TGTGCCAGTAGTCTCCTAGGAATTCAGGGCTCTGGAAACACCATATATTTT. The V call is TRBV19, the J call TRBJ1-3, with D perhaps TRBD1 (5 bases). The CDR3 contains 17 residues. The V gene's germline CDR1 is LNHDA and CDR2 SQIVND (reference sequence). Trimming removed 5 bases at V and 0 bases at J, with 17 bases between.